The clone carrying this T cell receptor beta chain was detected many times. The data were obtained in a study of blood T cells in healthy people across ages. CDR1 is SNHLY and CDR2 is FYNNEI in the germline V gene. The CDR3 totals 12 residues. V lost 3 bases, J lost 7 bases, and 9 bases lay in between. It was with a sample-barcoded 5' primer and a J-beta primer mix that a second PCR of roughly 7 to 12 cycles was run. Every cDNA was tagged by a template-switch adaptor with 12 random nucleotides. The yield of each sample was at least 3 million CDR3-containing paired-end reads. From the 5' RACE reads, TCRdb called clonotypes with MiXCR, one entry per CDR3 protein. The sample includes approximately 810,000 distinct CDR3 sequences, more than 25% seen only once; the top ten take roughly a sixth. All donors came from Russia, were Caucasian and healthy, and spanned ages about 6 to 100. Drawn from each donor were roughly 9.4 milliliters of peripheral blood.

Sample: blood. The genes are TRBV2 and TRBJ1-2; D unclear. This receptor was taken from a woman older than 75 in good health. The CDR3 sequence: CASSDRWGGYTF. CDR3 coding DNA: TGTGCCAGCAGTGATCGGTGGGGTGGCTACACCTTC.